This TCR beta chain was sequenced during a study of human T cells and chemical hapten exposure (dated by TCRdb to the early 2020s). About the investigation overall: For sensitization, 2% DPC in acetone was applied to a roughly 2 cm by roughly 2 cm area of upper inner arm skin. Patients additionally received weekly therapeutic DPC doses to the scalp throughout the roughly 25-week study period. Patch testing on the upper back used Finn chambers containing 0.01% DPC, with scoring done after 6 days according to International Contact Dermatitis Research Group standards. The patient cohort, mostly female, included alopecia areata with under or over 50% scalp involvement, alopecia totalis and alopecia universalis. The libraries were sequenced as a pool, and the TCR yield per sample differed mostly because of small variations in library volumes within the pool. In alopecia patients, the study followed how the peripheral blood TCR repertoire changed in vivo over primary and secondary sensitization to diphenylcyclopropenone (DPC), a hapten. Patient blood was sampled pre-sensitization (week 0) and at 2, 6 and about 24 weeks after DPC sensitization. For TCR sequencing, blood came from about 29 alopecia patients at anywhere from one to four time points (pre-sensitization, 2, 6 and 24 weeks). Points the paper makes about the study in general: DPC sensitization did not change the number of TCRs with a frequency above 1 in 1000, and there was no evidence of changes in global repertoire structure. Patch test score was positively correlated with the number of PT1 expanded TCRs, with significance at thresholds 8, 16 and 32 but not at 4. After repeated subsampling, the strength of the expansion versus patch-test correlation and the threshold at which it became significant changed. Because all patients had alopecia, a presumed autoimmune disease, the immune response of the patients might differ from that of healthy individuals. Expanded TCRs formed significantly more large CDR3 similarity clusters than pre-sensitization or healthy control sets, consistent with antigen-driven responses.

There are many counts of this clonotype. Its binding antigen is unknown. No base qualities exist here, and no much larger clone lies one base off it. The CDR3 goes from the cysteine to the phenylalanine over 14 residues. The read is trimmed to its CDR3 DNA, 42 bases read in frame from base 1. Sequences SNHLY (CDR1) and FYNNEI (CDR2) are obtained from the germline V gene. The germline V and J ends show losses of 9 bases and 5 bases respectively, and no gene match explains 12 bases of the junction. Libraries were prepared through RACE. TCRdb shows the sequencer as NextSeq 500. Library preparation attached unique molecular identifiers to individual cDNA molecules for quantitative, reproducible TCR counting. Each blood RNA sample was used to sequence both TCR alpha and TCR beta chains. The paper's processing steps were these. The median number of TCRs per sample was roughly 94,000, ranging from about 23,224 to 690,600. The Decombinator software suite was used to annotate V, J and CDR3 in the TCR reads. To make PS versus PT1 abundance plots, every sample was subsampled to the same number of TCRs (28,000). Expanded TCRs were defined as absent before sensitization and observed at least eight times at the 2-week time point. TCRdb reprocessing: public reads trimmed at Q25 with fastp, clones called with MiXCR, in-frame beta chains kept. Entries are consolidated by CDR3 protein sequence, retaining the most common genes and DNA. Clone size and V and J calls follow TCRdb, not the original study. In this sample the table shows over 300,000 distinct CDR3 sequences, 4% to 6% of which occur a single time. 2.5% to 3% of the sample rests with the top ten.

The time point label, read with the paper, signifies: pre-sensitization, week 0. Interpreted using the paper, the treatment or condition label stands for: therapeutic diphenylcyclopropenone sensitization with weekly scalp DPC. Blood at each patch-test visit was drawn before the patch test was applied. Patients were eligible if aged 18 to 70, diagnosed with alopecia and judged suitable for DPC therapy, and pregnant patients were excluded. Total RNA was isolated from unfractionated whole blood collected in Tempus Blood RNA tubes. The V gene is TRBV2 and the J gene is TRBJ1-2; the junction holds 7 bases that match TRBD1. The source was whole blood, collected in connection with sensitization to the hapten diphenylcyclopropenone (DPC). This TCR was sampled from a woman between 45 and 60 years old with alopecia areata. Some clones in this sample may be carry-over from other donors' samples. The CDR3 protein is CARLTPGGSYGYTF. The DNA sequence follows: TGTGCCAGGCTTACCCCAGGGGGATCTTATGGCTACACCTTC.